The 25 T cell receptor beta chains in this list originate from one sample, sequenced in a study of blood T cells in healthy people across ages (dated by TCRdb to the mid-2010s). Library preparation used 5' RACE. The listed sequencing device is Illumina HiSeq 2500. The second PCR ran for about 6 to 11 cycles and used a J-beta primer mix along with a sample-barcoded 5' primer. The public reads were reprocessed in TCRdb via fastp at Q25 and MiXCR, keeping in-frame beta chains. Records with the same CDR3 protein are collapsed into one entry carrying the most frequent genes and DNA. This sample gives roughly 930,000 distinct CDR3 sequences in total; roughly 52% of them show up just once. 13% of the sample goes to the ten largest clones. The source material was blood. The receptors derive from a man aged 25 to 45 in good health.

This clonotype came up once. This rearrangement joins TRBV28 to TRBJ2-5, with 9 bases fitting TRBD1. The length of the CDR3 is 14 residues. The V and J ends lost 5 bases and 6 bases, in that order; junction bases with no gene match: 7. Germline V gene data show CDR1 as MDHEN and CDR2 as SYDVKM. The CDR3 sequence: CASSPRYRGQTQYF. The CDR3 DNA reads TGTGCCAGCAGTCCCCGGTACAGGGGGCAGACCCAGTACTTC.

J is TRBJ2-1 and V is TRBV3-1, with TRBD2 identical over 8 bases. V lost 4 bases to trimming and J lost 6 bases; unmatched junction nucleotides: 8. The length of the CDR3 is 15 residues. Germline V gives CDR1 LGHDT, CDR2 YNNKEL (reference sequence). CDR3 nucleotide sequence: TGTGCCAGCAGCCCTCTTTTAGCGGGGATCAATGAGCAGTTCTTC. It codes for CASSPLLAGINEQFF.

This rearrangement joins TRBV21-1 to TRBJ2-3; the table's D call TRBD1 went unverified against the DNA. TRBV21-1 is described as a pseudogene. This CDR3 is 16 amino acids long. The CDR3 is CASSKTGTGVPDTQYF. The CDR3 DNA reads as TGTGCCAGCAGCAAGACGGGGACAGGCGTGCCAGATACGCAGTATTTT.

The rearrangement uses TRBV2 and TRBJ1-6, with D unresolved. The CDR3 runs to 13 residues. Per the germline V gene, CDR1 is SNHLY and CDR2 is FYNNEI. V was clipped by 1 base and J by 7 bases, with 5 bases between them. CDR3 in amino acids: CASSEVANSPLHF. In DNA form, the CDR3 reads TGTGCCAGCAGTGAAGTCGCGAATTCACCCCTCCACTTT.

As for this clonotype: Without the conserved terminal phenylalanine or tryptophan, this CDR3 likely stems from a read error. V is TRBV7-2 and J is TRBJ2-1, with D possibly being TRBD2 (6 bases). Trimming cost V 5 bases and J 7 bases, with 18 bases left between them. The CDR3 contains 15 residues. The germline V gene has CDR1 SGHTA and CDR2 FQGNSA. As DNA, the CDR3 is TGTGCCAGCAGCCCACGGACTATATTCGGTAATGAGCAGTTCTTA. Protein product: CASSPRTIFGNEQFL.

As concerns this clonotype: One end of the junction varies from germline; a read error may be responsible. The chain uses TRBV7-7 and TRBJ2-1; D is perhaps TRBD2 (7 bases). Germline V gene data show CDR1 as SSHAT and CDR2 as FNYEAQ (reference sequence). CDR3 length equals 14 residues. The CDR3 is CASSFGGAWNEQFF. DNA for the CDR3: TGTGCTAGCAGCTTTGGGGGGGCCTGGAATGAGCAGTTCTTC.

The chain uses TRBV10-3 and TRBJ1-6, with a weak D call TRBD1 (5 bases). The germline V gene has CDR1 ENHRY and CDR2 SYGVKD. This CDR3 spans 16 amino acids. V was cut by 5 bases and J by 5 bases, with 16 bases left in between. This chain's CDR3 is CAISLERQRDNSPLHF. The CDR3 nucleotides are TGTGCCATCAGTCTTGAACGACAGCGAGATAATTCACCCCTCCACTTT.

This clonotype was seen only once. The V gene is TRBV20-1, the J gene TRBJ2-7, with TRBD1 identical over 7 bases. The length of the CDR3 is 15 residues. Germline V gene data show CDR1 as DFQATT and CDR2 as SNEGSKA (reference sequence). The V segment lost 3 bases and the J segment 12 bases; nucleotides outside the gene matches: 20. The CDR3 protein is CSASGDSRNQETRYF. Written as DNA, the CDR3 is TGCAGTGCTAGTGGGGACAGCAGGAATCAAGAGACCCGGTACTTC.

The chain has TRBV29-1 and TRBJ2-3; 8 positions match TRBD1. V was clipped by 6 bases and J by 2 bases; unmatched bases: 7. The CDR3 is 14 amino acids. Germline V gene lookup returns CDR1 SQVTM and CDR2 ANQGSEA. The CDR3 coding sequence is TGCAGCGTGGCCGGGACAGGAGCCACAGATACGCAGTATTTT. It specifies CSVAGTGATDTQYF.

The chain carries TRBV29-1 and TRBJ2-7, with unresolved D. Trimming took 4 bases from V and 1 from J, leaving 11 bases between them. The CDR3 runs 13 residues. Germline V lookup: CDR1 SQVTM, CDR2 ANQGSEA. CDR3 protein: CSVVRLGSYEQYF. The CDR3 nucleotides are TGCAGCGTTGTGCGGCTGGGATCCTACGAGCAGTACTTC.

The J gene is TRBJ1-6, the V gene TRBV6-5; 7 bases line up with TRBD1. Germline assignment: CDR1 MNHEY and CDR2 SVGAGI. V shed 6 bases and J 9 bases; nucleotides not matched to a gene: 11. This CDR3 has 15 amino acids. DNA of the CDR3: TGTGCCAGCAGAAACGGGGACAGTAGGGGTTCACCCCTCCACTTT. Its translation: CASRNGDSRGSPLHF.

The CDR3 reads CSASLLSGTGFYEQYF. The CDR3, as DNA: TGCAGTGCTAGTTTACTTTCCGGGACAGGCTTCTACGAGCAGTACTTC. This sequence joins TRBV20-1 and TRBJ2-7; 8 bases line up with TRBD1. CDR1 DFQATT and CDR2 SNEGSKA come from the germline V gene (reference sequence). CDR3 size: 16 residues. Germline trimming cut 3 bases from V and 3 bases from J; bases unmatched to any gene: 13.

The DNA of the CDR3 is TGCGCCAGCAGCCAGGATACCCGGGGCCGTTCCTACGAGCAGTACTTC. This sequence encodes CASSQDTRGRSYEQYF. The chain carries TRBV4-3 and TRBJ2-7; D may correspond to TRBD1 or TRBD2 (5 bases each). CDR3 size: 16 residues. Germline V lookup: CDR1 LGHNA, CDR2 YSLEER. Trimming cost V 3 bases and J 1 base, with 16 bases left between them.

In this sample, this clonotype turned up many times. This sequence joins TRBV12-3 or TRBV12-4 and TRBJ1-1; D remains unclear. CDR3 length: 13 residues. The ends were cut back, 2 bases at V and 1 base at J, with 5 bases in the middle. CDR3 sequence: CASSLTQNTEAFF. CDR3 nucleotides: TGTGCCAGCAGTTTAACCCAGAACACTGAAGCTTTCTTT.

This clonotype has only a few counts. The J gene is TRBJ1-4, the V gene TRBV4-3; TRBD1 is a possible D gene (5 bases). Looked up from germline, CDR1 is LGHNA and CDR2 is YSLEER. V was clipped by 0 bases and J by 2 bases, with 10 bases between them. The CDR3 has 16 residues. CDR3 in DNA: TGCGCCAGCAGCCAAGATGGACGGGGGACTAATGAAAAACTGTTTTTT. This codes for CASSQDGRGTNEKLFF.

This CDR3 reads CSAKTSKHEQYF. Written as DNA, the CDR3 is TGCAGTGCGAAGACGTCCAAGCACGAGCAGTACTTC. This rearrangement joins TRBV20-1 to TRBJ2-4, with no clear D. The J call could be wrong; TRBJ2-7 is a better fit for the DNA end. Germline-derived CDR1 and CDR2 are DFQATT and SNEGSKA (reference sequence). The length of the CDR3 is 12 residues.

This chain joins TRBV9 and TRBJ2-1; a possible D gene is TRBD2 (7 bases). V lost 4 bases, J lost 7 bases, and 18 bases lay in between. CDR1 and CDR2 from the germline V gene are SGDLS and YYNGEE. This CDR3 is built from 15 residues. The DNA of the CDR3 is TGTGCCAGCAGCCCCTGGGGGGGGGCTCGAAATGAGCAGTTCTTC. Protein: CASSPWGGARNEQFF.

The V call is TRBV29-1, the J call TRBJ2-7; either TRBD1 or TRBD2 may fit D (5 bases each). From germline, CDR1 is SQVTM and CDR2 ANQGSEA. The CDR3 is made up of 15 amino acids. V gave up 5 bases and J gave up 4 bases, with 21 bases separating them. CDR3: CSVRPGAGRNYEQYF. The CDR3 DNA reads TGCAGCGTTAGGCCCGGGGCAGGGCGCAATTACGAGCAGTACTTC.

The gene calls are TRBV12-3 or TRBV12-4 and TRBJ2-7; 9 positions agree with TRBD1. V lost 4 bases, J lost 1 base, and 5 bases stayed unmatched. The CDR3 contains 15 residues. CDR3 amino acids: CASSSRDRVSYEQYF. Written as DNA, the CDR3 is TGTGCCAGCAGTTCCCGGGACAGGGTTTCCTACGAGCAGTACTTC.

The table lists this clonotype with a few counts. The chain has TRBV5-1 and TRBJ2-2; TRBD2 might be the D (5 bases). The ends were cut back, 3 bases at V and 4 bases at J, with 10 bases in the middle. The CDR3 loop spans 14 amino acids. Per the germline V gene, CDR1 is SGHRS and CDR2 is YFSETQ. Here the CDR3 reads CASSSDRGTGELFF. The CDR3 coding sequence is TGCGCCAGCAGCTCCGACCGGGGCACCGGGGAGCTGTTTTTT.

Regarding this clonotype: At one boundary the junction diverges from the germline segment, which might be a read error. In DNA form, the CDR3 reads TGTGTCAGCAGCTGGGACAGGCAAGAGACCCAGTACTTC. It translates to CVSSWDRQETQYF. The rearrangement links TRBV7-2 to TRBJ2-5, with TRBD1 matching 8 bases. Germline CDR1 SGHTA, CDR2 FQGNSA. The CDR3 sequence is 13 residues long.

The chain is built from TRBV3-1 and TRBJ1-1, with unresolved D. Trimming left V 0 bases short and J 1 base short, with 9 bases between. The CDR3 loop spans 15 amino acids. Looked up from germline, CDR1 is LGHDT and CDR2 is YNNKEL (reference sequence). CDR3 protein: CASSQDGWGNTEAFF. The CDR3, as DNA: TGTGCCAGCAGCCAAGACGGATGGGGGAACACTGAAGCTTTCTTT. Based on the CDR3 plus reference TRBV3-1 and TRBJ1-1, the full variable domain is DTAVSQTPKYLVTQMGNDKSIKCEQNLGHDTMYWYKQDSKKFLKIMFSYNNKELIINETVPNRFSPKSPDKAHLNLHINSLELGDSAVYFCASSQDGWGNTEAFFGQGTRLTVV.

There are a few counts of this clonotype. The chain links TRBV5-1 to TRBJ2-1; D remains unclear. The CDR3 runs to 14 residues. V was clipped by 5 bases and J by 5 bases, with 14 bases between them. Germline values: CDR1 SGHRS, CDR2 YFSETQ. CDR3 nucleotide sequence: TGCGCCAGCAGTTGGCTGGGGTCGGACAATGAGCAGTTCTTC. This encodes CASSWLGSDNEQFF.

This clonotype has a count of ten or more. V gene TRBV29-1 combines with J gene TRBJ2-7; 7 nucleotides align to TRBD1. The CDR3 totals 12 residues. Trimming cost V 6 bases and J 1 base; bases outside gene matches: 3. Germline V lookup: CDR1 SQVTM, CDR2 ANQGSEA. The CDR3 bases are TGCAGCGTGAACAGGGGTTCCTACGAGCAGTACTTC. Translating it yields CSVNRGSYEQYF.

V gene TRBV7-9 combines with J gene TRBJ2-3; tentatively, D is TRBD1 or TRBD2 (9 bases each). Germline assignment: CDR1 SEHNR and CDR2 FQNEAQ (reference sequence). This CDR3 contains 18 residues. Trimming cost V 2 bases and J 0 bases, with 18 bases left between them. In nucleotides, the CDR3 is TGTGCCAGCAGCTTACGTAGCGGGGGACAGGGAAGCACAGATACGCAGTATTTT. Its translation: CASSLRSGGQGSTDTQYF.